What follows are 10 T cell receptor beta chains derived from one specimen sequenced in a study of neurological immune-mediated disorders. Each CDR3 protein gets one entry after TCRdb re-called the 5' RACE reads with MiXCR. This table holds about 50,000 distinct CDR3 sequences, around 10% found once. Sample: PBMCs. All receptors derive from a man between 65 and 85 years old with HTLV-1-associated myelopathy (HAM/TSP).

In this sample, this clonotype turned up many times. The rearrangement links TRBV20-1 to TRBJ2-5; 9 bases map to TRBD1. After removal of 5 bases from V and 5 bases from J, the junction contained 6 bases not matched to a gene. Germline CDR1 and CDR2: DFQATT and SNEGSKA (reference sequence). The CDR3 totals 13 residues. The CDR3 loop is CSAHNRGLETQYF. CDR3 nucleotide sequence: TGCAGTGCTCATAACAGGGGGCTGGAGACCCAGTACTTC.

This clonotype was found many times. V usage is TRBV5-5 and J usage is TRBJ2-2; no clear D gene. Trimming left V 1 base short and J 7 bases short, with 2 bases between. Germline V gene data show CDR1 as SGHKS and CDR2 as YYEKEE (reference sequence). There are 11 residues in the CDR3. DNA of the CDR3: TGTGCCAGCAGCTTGTTCGGGGAGCTGTTTTTT. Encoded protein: CASSLFGELFF. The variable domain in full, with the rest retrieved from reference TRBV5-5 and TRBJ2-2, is DAGVTQSPTHLIKTRGQQVTLRCSPISGHKSVSWYQQVLGQGPQFIFQYYEKEERGRGNFPDRFSARQFPNYSSELNVNALLLGDSALYLCASSLFGELFFGEGSRLTVL.

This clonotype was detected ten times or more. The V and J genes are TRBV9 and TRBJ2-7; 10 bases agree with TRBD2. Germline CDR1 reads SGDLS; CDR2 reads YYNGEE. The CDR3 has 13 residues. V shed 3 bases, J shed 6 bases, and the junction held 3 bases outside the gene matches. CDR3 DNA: TGTGCCAGCAGCGATACTAGCGGGACCGAGCAGTACTTC. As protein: CASSDTSGTEQYF.

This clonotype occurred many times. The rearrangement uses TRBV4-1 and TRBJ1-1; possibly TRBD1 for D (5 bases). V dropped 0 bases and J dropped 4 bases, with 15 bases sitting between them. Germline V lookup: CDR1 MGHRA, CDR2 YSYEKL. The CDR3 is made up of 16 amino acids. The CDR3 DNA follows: TGCGCCAGCAGCCAAGACCCGAAGGGGAGTAGCACTGAAGCTTTCTTT. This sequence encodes CASSQDPKGSSTEAFF.

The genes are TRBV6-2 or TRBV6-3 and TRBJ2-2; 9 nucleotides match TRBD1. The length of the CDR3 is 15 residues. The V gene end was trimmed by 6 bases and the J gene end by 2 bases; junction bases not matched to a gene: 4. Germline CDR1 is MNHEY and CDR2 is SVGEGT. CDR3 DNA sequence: TGTGCCAGCAGCCAGGGACAGGGAAACACCGGGGAGCTGTTTTTT. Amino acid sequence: CASSQGQGNTGELFF.

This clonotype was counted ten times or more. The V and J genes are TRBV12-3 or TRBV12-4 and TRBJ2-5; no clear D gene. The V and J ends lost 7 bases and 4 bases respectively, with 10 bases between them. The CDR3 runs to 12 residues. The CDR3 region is CASTFSRETQYF. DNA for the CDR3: TGTGCCAGCACCTTTAGCCGAGAGACCCAGTACTTC.

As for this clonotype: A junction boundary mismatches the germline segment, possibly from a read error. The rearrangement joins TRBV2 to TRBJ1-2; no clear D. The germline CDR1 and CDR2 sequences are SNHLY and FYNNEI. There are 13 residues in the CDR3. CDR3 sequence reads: CASSGITNNGYTF. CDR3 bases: TGTGCCAGCAGTGGAATCACTAACAATGGCTACACCTTC.

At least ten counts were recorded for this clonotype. The CDR3 DNA sequence: TGCGCCAGCAGCCCCCGAGAGCAAACTGGGGAGCAGTACTTC. The encoded protein is CASSPREQTGEQYF. The chain employs TRBV5-1 and TRBJ2-7; D remains unclear. V gave up 4 bases and J gave up 7 bases, with 18 bases separating them. The CDR3 length is 14 residues. Looked up from germline, CDR1 is SGHRS and CDR2 is YFSETQ.

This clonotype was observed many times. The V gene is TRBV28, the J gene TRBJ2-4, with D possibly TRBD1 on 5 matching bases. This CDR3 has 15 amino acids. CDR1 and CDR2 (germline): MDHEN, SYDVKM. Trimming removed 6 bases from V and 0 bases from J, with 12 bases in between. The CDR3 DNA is TGTGCCAGCAGGAGACAGCCCCTAGCCAAAAACATTCAGTACTTC. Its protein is CASRRQPLAKNIQYF.

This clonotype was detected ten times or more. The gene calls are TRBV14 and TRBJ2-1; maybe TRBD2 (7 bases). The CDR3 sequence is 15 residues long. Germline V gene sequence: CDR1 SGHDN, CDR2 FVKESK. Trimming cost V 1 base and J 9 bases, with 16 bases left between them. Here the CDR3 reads CASSQVQRRGGEQFF. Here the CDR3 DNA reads TGTGCCAGCAGCCAAGTGCAGCGGAGGGGGGGTGAGCAGTTCTTC.